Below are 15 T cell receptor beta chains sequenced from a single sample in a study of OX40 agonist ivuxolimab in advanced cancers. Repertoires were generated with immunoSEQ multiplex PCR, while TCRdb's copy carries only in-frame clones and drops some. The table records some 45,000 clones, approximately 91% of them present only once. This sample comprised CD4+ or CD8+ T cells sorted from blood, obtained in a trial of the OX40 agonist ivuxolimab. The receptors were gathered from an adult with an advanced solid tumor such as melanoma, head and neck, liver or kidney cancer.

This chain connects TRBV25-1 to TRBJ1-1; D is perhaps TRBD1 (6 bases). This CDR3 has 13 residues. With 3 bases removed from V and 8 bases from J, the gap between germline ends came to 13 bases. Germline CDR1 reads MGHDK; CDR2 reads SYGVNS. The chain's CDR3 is CASSDQQGLEAFF. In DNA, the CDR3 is TGTGCCAGCAGTGACCAACAGGGTTTGGAAGCTTTCTTT.

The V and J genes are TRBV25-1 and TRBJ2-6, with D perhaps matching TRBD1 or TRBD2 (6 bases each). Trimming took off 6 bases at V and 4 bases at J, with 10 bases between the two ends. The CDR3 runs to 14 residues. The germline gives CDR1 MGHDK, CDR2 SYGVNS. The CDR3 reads CASRGGGGANVLTF. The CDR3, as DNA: TGTGCCAGCAGGGGGGGCGGCGGGGCCAACGTCCTGACTTTC.

The CDR3 here is CASSLVRGNSPLHF. CDR3 DNA: TGTGCCAGCAGCTTAGTCAGGGGCAATTCACCCCTCCACTTT. This chain uses TRBV7-9 with TRBJ1-6; maybe TRBD1 (6 bases). This CDR3 region has 14 residues. Looked up from germline, CDR1 is SEHNR and CDR2 is FQNEAQ (reference sequence). V gave up 1 base and J gave up 7 bases, with 8 bases separating them.

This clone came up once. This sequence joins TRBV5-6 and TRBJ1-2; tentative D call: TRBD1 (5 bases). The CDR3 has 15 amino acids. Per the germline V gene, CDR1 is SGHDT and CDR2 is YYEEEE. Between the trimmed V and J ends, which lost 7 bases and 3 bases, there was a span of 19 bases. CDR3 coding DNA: TGTGCCAGCCTCCGCGACGACAGCCGGTACTATGGCTACACCTTC. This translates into CASLRDDSRYYGYTF.

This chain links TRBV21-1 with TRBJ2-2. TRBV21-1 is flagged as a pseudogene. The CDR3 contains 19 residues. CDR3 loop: CASSYLIPVLNDRVGELFF. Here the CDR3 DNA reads TGTGCCAGCAGCTACCTCATACCCGTCTTAAATGATAGGGTCGGGGAGCTGTTTTTT.

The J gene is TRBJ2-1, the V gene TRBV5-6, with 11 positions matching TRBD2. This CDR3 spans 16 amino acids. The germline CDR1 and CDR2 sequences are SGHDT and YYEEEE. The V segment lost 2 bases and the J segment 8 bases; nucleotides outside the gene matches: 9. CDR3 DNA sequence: TGTGCCAGCAGCTTCGTAGCGGGGGGGCAGGGCGATGAGCAGTTCTTC. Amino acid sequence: CASSFVAGGQGDEQFF.

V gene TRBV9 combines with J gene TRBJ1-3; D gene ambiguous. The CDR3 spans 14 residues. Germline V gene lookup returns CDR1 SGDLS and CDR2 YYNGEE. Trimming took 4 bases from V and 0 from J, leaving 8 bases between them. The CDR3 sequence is CASSLGPSGNTIYF. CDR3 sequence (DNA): TGTGCCAGCAGCCTCGGGCCCTCTGGAAACACCATATATTTT.

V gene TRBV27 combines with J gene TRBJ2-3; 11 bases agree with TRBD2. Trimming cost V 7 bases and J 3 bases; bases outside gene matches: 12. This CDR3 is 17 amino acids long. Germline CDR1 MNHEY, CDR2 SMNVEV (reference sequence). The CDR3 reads CASNSAPLAGETDTQYF. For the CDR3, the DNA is TGTGCCAGCAATTCCGCTCCACTAGCGGGAGAGACAGATACGCAGTATTTT.

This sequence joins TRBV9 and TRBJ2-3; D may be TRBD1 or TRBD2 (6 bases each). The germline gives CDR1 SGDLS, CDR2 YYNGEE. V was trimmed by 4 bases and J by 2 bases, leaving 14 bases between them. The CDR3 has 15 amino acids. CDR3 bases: TGTGCCAGCAGCCTAACGGGGGCTAACACAGATACGCAGTATTTT. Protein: CASSLTGANTDTQYF.

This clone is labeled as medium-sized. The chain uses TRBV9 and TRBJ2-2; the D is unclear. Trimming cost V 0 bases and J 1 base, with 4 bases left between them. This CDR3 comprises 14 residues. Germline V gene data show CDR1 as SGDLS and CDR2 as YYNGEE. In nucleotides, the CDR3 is TGTGCCAGCAGCGTAGCCTTGAACACCGGGGAGCTGTTTTTT. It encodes CASSVALNTGELFF.

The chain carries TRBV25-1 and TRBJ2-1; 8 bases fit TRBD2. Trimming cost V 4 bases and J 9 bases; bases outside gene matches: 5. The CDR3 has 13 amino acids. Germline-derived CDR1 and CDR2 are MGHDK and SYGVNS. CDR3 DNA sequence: TGTGCCAGCAGTGTTGGACTAGCATTTGAGCAGTTCTTC. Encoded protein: CASSVGLAFEQFF.

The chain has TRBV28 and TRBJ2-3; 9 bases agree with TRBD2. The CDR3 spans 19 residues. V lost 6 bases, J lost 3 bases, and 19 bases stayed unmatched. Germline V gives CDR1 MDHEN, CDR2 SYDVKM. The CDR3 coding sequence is TGTGCCAGCAGCCCCATAGGGGGCGGGGGGGCCTTGAAAACAGATACGCAGTATTTT. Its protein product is CASSPIGGGGALKTDTQYF.

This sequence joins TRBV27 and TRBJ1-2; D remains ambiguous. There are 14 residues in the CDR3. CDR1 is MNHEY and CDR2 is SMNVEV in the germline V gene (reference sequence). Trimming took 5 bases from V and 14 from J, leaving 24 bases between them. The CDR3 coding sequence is TGTGCCAGCAGTGCCACCTCTTCGGGCAGGTTCGGGACCTTC. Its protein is CASSATSSGRFGTF.

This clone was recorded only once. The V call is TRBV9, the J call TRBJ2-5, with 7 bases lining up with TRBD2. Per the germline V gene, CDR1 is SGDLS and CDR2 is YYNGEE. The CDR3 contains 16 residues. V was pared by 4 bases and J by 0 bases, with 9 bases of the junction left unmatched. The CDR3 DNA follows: TGTGCCAGCAGCTACCCTCCTACTAGCGACCAAGAGACCCAGTACTTC. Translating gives CASSYPPTSDQETQYF.

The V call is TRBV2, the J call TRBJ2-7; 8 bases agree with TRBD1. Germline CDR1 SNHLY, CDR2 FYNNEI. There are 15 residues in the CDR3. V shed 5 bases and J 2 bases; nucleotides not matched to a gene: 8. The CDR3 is CASSPDRVYPYEQYF. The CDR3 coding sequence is TGTGCCAGCAGTCCGGACAGGGTGTACCCCTACGAGCAGTACTTC.